This T cell receptor beta chain appears in the sequencing data of a study of T cells after yellow fever vaccination. In its sample, this clonotype was seen many times. The CDR3 spans 12 residues. Per the germline V gene, CDR1 is SQVTM and CDR2 is ANQGSEA. V was pared by 3 bases and J by 9 bases, with 12 bases between. 5'RACE template switching added a universal primer site and UMIs to TCR cDNA. TCRdb itself ran the 5' RACE reads through MiXCR, one entry per CDR3 protein. The sample has about 210,000 distinct CDR3 sequences, approximately 3.2% seen once; the top ten hold 2.5% to 3.5%. The source of this sequence is a man between 18 and 29 years old who received the YFV17D yellow fever vaccine. The chain has TRBV29-1 and TRBJ2-1; D is uncertain. The specimen comprised CD4+ T cells sorted from PBMCs, sampled 10 days after the yellow fever booster vaccination. The CDR3 DNA sequence: TGCAGCGTTGATGCAGCACACACTGAGCAGTTCTTC. Translated: CSVDAAHTEQFF.